The T cell receptor (beta chain) under discussion was sequenced for a study of blood T cell repertoires in COVID-19. In the study overall: Samples representing acute and convalescent COVID-19 were sourced from the United States, Italy and Spain.

This study enrolled people aged roughly 18 to 90 from about two dozen US geographic areas. The study assigned cohorts using participant-reported clinical history. Per the authors' pipeline: For nucleated cells, counts were estimated from reference gene primer amplification. Profiling relied on immunoSEQ multiplex PCR, and the TCRdb table lists in-frame clones only, not all of them. V and J calls and clone size are as listed in that table; D and trimming were resolved from the DNA. The sample has about 180,000 clones; roughly 87% are singletons. CDR1 is LNHDA, CDR2 SQIVND, per germline (reference sequence). The CDR3 consists of 16 residues. V was trimmed by 3 bases and J by 1 base, leaving 15 bases between them.

The source is a human donor with acute COVID-19. The donor label of this sample is uncertain. The rearrangement joins TRBV19 to TRBJ2-5; D may be TRBD2 (5 bases). Sequencing input: PBMCs or T cells enriched from blood (not recorded which). Here the CDR3 reads CASSIGDDKGQETQYF. CDR3 DNA: TGTGCCAGTAGTATCGGGGATGACAAAGGCCAAGAGACCCAGTACTTC.